This is a list of T cell receptor beta chains from one sample in a study of cytomegalovirus exposure and HLA in healthy donors. This table comes from immunoSEQ multiplex PCR, and its TCRdb copy is limited to in-frame clones, with some not included. The sample lists about 140,000 clones, 61% occurring once. Material for sequencing was PBMCs. Receptor source: a male donor in good health and CMV-seronegative. Each CDR3 is given with its conserved first and last residue. The D gene is left open where the match is weak. Only part of the rows carry a size: once, few, many, or a class if the clone is expanded.

D,J,size,V,DNA,CDR3
TRBD1,TRBJ1-5,once,TRBV6-7,TGTGCCAGCAGTTGTCGGACAGGGGGCCTCTATAGCAATCAGCCCCAGCATTTT,CASSCRTGGLYSNQPQHF
TRBD1,TRBJ1-2,NA,TRBV30,TGTGCCTGGAGTGTAAATGGTAGCCCAGGGGGCTATGGCTACACCTTC,CAWSVNGSPGGYGYTF
NA,TRBJ1-4,NA,TRBV19,TGTGCCAGTAGTATTGAGAGTCAGCAACAGGGCAATAATGAAAAACTGTTTTTT,CASSIESQQQGNNEKLFF
NA,TRBJ1-1,NA,TRBV7-2,TGTGCCAGCAGCTTAATAACTGAAGCTTTCTTT,CASSLITEAFF
TRBD1,TRBJ1-4,NA,TRBV6-5,TGTGCCTCGAAGGGGGCGAGAGATGAAAAACTGTTTTTT,CASKGARDEKLFF
TRBD1,TRBJ1-6,NA,TRBV6-5,TGTGCCAGCAGTTACTCCGGGACAGAAGGCTCACCCCTCCACTTT,CASSYSGTEGSPLHF
NA,TRBJ1-5,NA,TRBV28,TGTGCCAGCAGTCATTACGTAGGGGTGGGGAATCAGCCCCAGCATTTT,CASSHYVGVGNQPQHF
NA,TRBJ2-1,NA,TRBV7-3,TGTGCCAGCAGCAATACAAGGGGGTACAATGAGCAGTTCTTC,CASSNTRGYNEQFF
NA,TRBJ2-3,NA,TRBV15,TGTGCCACCAGCAGCAGGGTAGGGGCAGCAGATACGCAGTATTTT,CATSSRVGAADTQYF
TRBD1,TRBJ2-3,NA,TRBV15,TGTGCCACCAGCAGGCATGACAGGGGCCGCTACACAGATACGCAGTATTTT,CATSRHDRGRYTDTQYF
TRBD1,TRBJ2-7,few,TRBV2,TGTGCCAGCAGGACAAGGGACAGGAGCTCCTACGAGCAGTACTTC,CASRTRDRSSYEQYF
NA,TRBJ1-1,few,TRBV7-2,TGTGCCACCAAAAAAACAGGGAGTGGAGCTTTCTTT,CATKKTGSGAFF
NA,TRBJ1-3,NA,TRBV19,TGTGCCAGTAGTATCTGGCCTCTCGGGAGATCTGGAAACACCATATATTTT,CASSIWPLGRSGNTIYF
TRBD1,TRBJ1-3,few,TRBV15,TGTGCCACCAGCTCCGACAGGGGGCCTGGAAACACCATATATTTT,CATSSDRGPGNTIYF
TRBD2,TRBJ2-1,NA,TRBV2,TGTGCCAGCGGGACTAGCGGGGGGCGGGGGATCAATGAGCAGTTCTTC,CASGTSGGRGINEQFF
NA,TRBJ2-2,once,TRBV9,TGTGCCAGCAGCTTACAGCCCCGGCAACACACCGGGGAGCTGTTTTTT,CASSLQPRQHTGELFF
TRBD2,TRBJ2-7,few,TRBV28,TGTGCCAGCAGTTTGGGACTAGCGGGGGGGTTGGAATCCTACGAGCAGTACTTC,CASSLGLAGGLESYEQYF
TRBD1,TRBJ1-1,NA,TRBV29-1,TGCAGCGTTGTTAGGCAGGGGGCGGACACTGAAGCTTTCTTT,CSVVRQGADTEAFF
TRBD1,TRBJ1-6,NA,TRBV6-6,TGTGCCAGCAGTTACTTGGCGGACAGGGACCTCCACTTT,CASSYLADRDLHF
NA,TRBJ1-5,NA,TRBV18,TGTGCCAGCTCACCAGCCGTGAGAGGCAATCAGCCCCAGCATTTT,CASSPAVRGNQPQHF
TRBD2,TRBJ2-2,NA,TRBV4-1,TGCGCCAGCAGCCAAGTAGGCGGGGGGGCCGGAGCCGGGGAGCTGTTTTTT,CASSQVGGGAGAGELFF
NA,TRBJ1-1,once,TRBV28,TGTGCCAGCAGTTTACGACTGGACTGGGCTTTCTTT,CASSLRLDWAFF
NA,TRBJ2-1,NA,TRBV19,TGTGCCAGTAGTATAATTGTAGCGGTAGCCAACAATGAGCAGTTCTTC,CASSIIVAVANNEQFF